This is a list of T cell receptor beta chains from one sample in a study of immune evolution from preneoplasia to lung adenocarcinoma. Sequenced by immunoSEQ multiplex PCR; TCRdb stores in-frame clones only, minus some. The repertoire holds 4,500 to 7,000 clones, around 69% seen once, with 20% to 25% in the top ten. The sequencing sample was made of FFPE adjacent normal lung tissue. These receptors were obtained from an elderly person with lung adenocarcinoma. The CDR3 runs from the conserved cysteine through the conserved F or W. D genes are given only for firm matches. The size entry is marked missing in some rows and otherwise reads once, few, many or a size class.

clone_size	v_call	d_call	j_call	cdr3_aa	cdr3_nt
NA	TRBV30	NA	TRBJ1-1	CAWSQQLNTEAFF	TGTGCCTGGAGTCAGCAGTTGAACACTGAAGCTTTCTTT
once	TRBV5-6	TRBD1	TRBJ2-7	CASRRSQGADISYEQYF	TGTGCCAGCAGGAGGTCGCAGGGGGCGGATATCTCCTACGAGCAGTACTTC
NA	TRBV5-4	NA	TRBJ2-5	CASSQSGQIQETQYF	TGTGCCAGCAGCCAGTCAGGACAGATCCAAGAGACCCAGTACTTC
NA	TRBV6-5	NA	TRBJ2-7	CASSRSTGINEQYF	TGTGCCAGCAGCCGATCAACAGGGATCAACGAGCAGTACTTC
NA	TRBV2	TRBD1	TRBJ1-5	CASRMGQGNQPQHF	TGTGCCAGCAGGATGGGACAGGGCAATCAGCCCCAGCATTTT
NA	TRBV11-2	NA	TRBJ2-5	CASSFGVQDKQETQYF	TGTGCCAGCAGCTTTGGAGTCCAAGATAAACAAGAGACCCAGTACTTC
large	TRBV2	TRBD2	TRBJ2-5	CASTSIGGAAETQYF	TGTGCCAGCACGAGTATCGGGGGGGCCGCAGAGACCCAGTACTTC
NA	TRBV11-2	NA	TRBJ2-5	CASSRGETQYF	TGTGCCAGCAGCCGGGGCGAGACCCAGTACTTC
NA	TRBV7-2	NA	TRBJ1-1	CASSRENRAPAFF	TGTGCCAGCAGCCGTGAGAACAGGGCGCCAGCTTTCTTT
NA	TRBV20-1	NA	TRBJ1-2	CSVTVDYGYTF	TGCAGTGTAACAGTCGACTATGGCTACACCTTC
NA	TRBV4-2	NA	TRBJ1-6	CASSLGPADYNSPLHF	TGTGCCAGCAGCCTTGGGCCTGCAGACTATAATTCACCCCTCCACTTT
NA	TRBV29-1	NA	TRBJ2-7	CSVDRGGEQYF	TGCAGCGTTGACAGGGGCGGCGAGCAGTACTTC
NA	TRBV30	TRBD2	TRBJ2-1	CAWRLAGGSGEQFF	TGTGCCTGGAGGCTAGCGGGGGGGTCGGGTGAGCAGTTCTTC
few	TRBV5-6	NA	TRBJ1-3	CASSLVVGAGFAGNTIYF	TGTGCCAGCAGCTTGGTAGTGGGGGCCGGATTCGCTGGAAACACCATATATTTT
NA	TRBV11-3	NA	TRBJ2-3	CASSLDLLGDTQYF	TGTGCCAGCAGCTTAGACCTTCTGGGAGATACGCAGTATTTT
NA	TRBV6-4	NA	TRBJ1-3	CASSDSEMGGNTIYF	TGTGCCAGCAGTGACTCAGAGATGGGGGGAAACACCATATATTTT
NA	TRBV6-5	NA	TRBJ1-2	CASSPGEANGYTF	TGTGCCAGCAGTCCCGGGGAAGCGAATGGCTACACCTTC
large	TRBV5-1	NA	TRBJ1-5	CASSLDSYQPQHF	TGCGCCAGCAGCTTAGACAGTTATCAGCCCCAGCATTTT
NA	TRBV28	TRBD1	TRBJ2-7	CASSFRGLIEQYF	TGTGCCAGCAGTTTTAGGGGGCTCATAGAGCAGTACTTC
once	TRBV19	NA	TRBJ2-2	CASIPEGGTNTGELFF	TGTGCCAGTATCCCAGAAGGCGGGACGAACACCGGGGAGCTGTTTTTT
NA	TRBV7-9	NA	TRBJ2-5	CAIQTQENQETQYF	TGTGCCATTCAGACGCAGGAAAATCAAGAGACCCAGTACTTC
NA	TRBV7-9	TRBD1	TRBJ1-1	CASSSLGTGEFEAFF	TGTGCCAGCAGCTCTCTAGGGACAGGAGAATTTGAAGCTTTCTTT
few	TRBV7-9	TRBD2	TRBJ2-1	CASSRGGDREQFF	TGTGCCAGCAGTCGTGGGGGGGACCGGGAGCAGTTCTTC
NA	TRBV10-2	NA	TRBJ1-5	CASSDSDVGNQPQHF	TGCGCCAGCAGTGATTCGGACGTGGGCAATCAGCCCCAGCATTTT
NA	TRBV7-3	NA	TRBJ2-5	CASSAGPQETQYF	TGTGCCAGCAGCGCTGGCCCACAGGAGACCCAGTACTTC
NA	TRBV11-2	NA	TRBJ2-7	CASSRNSGHYEQYF	TGTGCCAGCAGTCGTAATAGTGGACACTACGAGCAGTACTTC
few	TRBV10-3	TRBD1	TRBJ2-3	CAISESDRGTDTQYF	TGTGCCATCAGTGAGTCCGACAGGGGAACAGATACGCAGTATTTT
NA	TRBV11-2	NA	TRBJ1-5	CASSLKRLSNQPQHF	TGTGCCAGCAGCTTAAAAAGACTTAGCAATCAGCCCCAGCATTTT
once	TRBV28	NA	TRBJ1-4	CASSLEGVEEKLFF	TGTGCCAGCAGTTTAGAAGGGGTGGAGGAAAAACTGTTTTTT
NA	TRBV6-1	NA	TRBJ1-5	CASSGLGSQNQPQHF	TGTGCCAGCAGTGGTTTGGGGTCCCAGAATCAGCCCCAGCATTTT
NA	TRBV4-3	TRBD1	TRBJ2-1	CASSHAPGQANNEQFF	TGCGCCAGCAGCCACGCCCCGGGACAGGCGAACAATGAGCAGTTCTTC
NA	TRBV29-1	NA	TRBJ1-2	CSVEGGGGYTF	TGCAGCGTTGAAGGTGGGGGAGGCTACACCTTC
NA	TRBV7-2	NA	TRBJ1-2	CASSLADYGYTF	TGTGCCAGCAGCTTAGCTGATTATGGCTACACCTTC
NA	TRBV10-2	TRBD2	TRBJ2-3	CASGAGGPSTDTQYF	TGCGCCAGCGGAGCGGGGGGTCCTAGCACAGATACGCAGTATTTT
NA	TRBV20-1	NA	TRBJ1-2	CSASGTYGYTF	TGCAGTGCTAGTGGGACCTATGGCTACACCTTC
NA	TRBV11-2	TRBD1	TRBJ2-7	CASSFPGTGNEQYF	TGTGCCAGCAGCTTCCCAGGGACAGGGAACGAGCAGTACTTC
NA	TRBV6-6	NA	TRBJ1-5	CASSYTDSNQPQHF	TGTGCCAGCAGCTACACCGACAGCAATCAGCCCCAGCATTTT
NA	TRBV7-6	TRBD1	TRBJ1-5	CASSSTGGAGQPQHF	TGTGCCAGCAGCTCGACAGGGGGCGCGGGTCAGCCCCAGCATTTT
NA	TRBV5-4	NA	TRBJ1-1	CASSPERVPNTEAFF	TGTGCCAGCAGCCCGGAGAGGGTTCCGAACACTGAAGCTTTCTTT
NA	TRBV14	NA	TRBJ2-7	CASSLLGDEQYF	TGTGCCAGCAGCCTCTTGGGGGACGAGCAGTACTTC
NA	TRBV21-1	NA	TRBJ1-1	CASTSDGVNTEAFF	TGTGCCAGCACTTCCGACGGAGTGAACACTGAAGCTTTCTTT
NA	TRBV5-6	NA	TRBJ1-2	CASSLGSGMGGYTF	TGTGCCAGCAGCTTGGGTTCAGGGATGGGTGGCTACACCTTC
NA	TRBV19	NA	TRBJ2-7	CASSPSDTHEQYF	TGTGCCAGTAGCCCCTCCGACACCCACGAGCAGTACTTC